This TCR beta chain appears in the sequencing data of a study of T cells in Graves' hyperthyroidism and ophthalmopathy. Study-wide results and limits: Model predictions of ophthalmopathy came a median about 6.3 months before onset.

Hyperthyroidism, newly diagnosed and lasting under 2 months, affected patients aged 18 to 65. Thyroid ultrasound, orbital computed tomography, clinical symptoms, and serum thyroxine and TRAb underpinned diagnoses. A roughly 10 ml volume of fresh peripheral blood provided the PBMCs. V lost 1 base, J lost 4 bases, and 13 bases lay in between. The V gene's germline CDR1 is MGHRA and CDR2 YSYEKL. CDR3 length equals 15 residues. Notes on this clonotype: Its antigen is still unknown.

RNA transcripts provided the source from which TCR beta CDR3 regions were amplified. HTBI primers were used for first-round RT-PCR of the TCR CDR3. TCRdb passed the multiplex PCR reads through MiXCR, listing each CDR3 protein once. The table includes about 420,000 distinct CDR3 sequences, 15% to 18% detected once. Source material: blood. This TCR derives from a woman under 30 with Graves' hyperthyroidism. The chain joins TRBV4-1 to TRBJ1-1, with unresolved D. The CDR3 DNA reads TGCGCCAGCAGCCAAGTCGAAAGGAGAGGCACTGAAGCTTTCTTT. This translates into CASSQVERRGTEAFF.